The 20 T cell receptor beta chains reported below all come from one sample, sequenced in a study of blood T cell repertoires in COVID-19. Sequencing used immunoSEQ multiplex PCR; TCRdb keeps in-frame clones, though not all of them. The sample has 85,000 to 90,000 clones, approximately 86% seen once. The sequencing input was peripheral blood. These receptors were collected from a man older than 75 with active or convalescent COVID-19.

This chain links TRBV27 with TRBJ1-2; weak D call: TRBD1 (5 bases). CDR3 length equals 15 residues. CDR1 MNHEY and CDR2 SMNVEV come from the germline V gene (reference sequence). The V gene lost 5 bases and the J gene lost 3 bases, with 16 bases spanning the gap. This chain's CDR3 is CASSPGHGWDYGYTF. CDR3 nucleotides: TGTGCCAGCAGTCCCGGACATGGGTGGGACTATGGCTACACCTTC.

The chain uses TRBV10-3 and TRBJ2-1; the match to TRBD2 covers 13 bases. Germline values: CDR1 ENHRY, CDR2 SYGVKD. V lost 9 bases to trimming and J lost 8 bases; unmatched junction nucleotides: 7. CDR3 size: 14 residues. For the CDR3, the DNA is TGTGCCATTAGGACTAGCGGGAGTCGGGATGAGCAGTTCTTC. This encodes CAIRTSGSRDEQFF.

J is TRBJ2-7 and V is TRBV11-2; TRBD1 is a possible D gene (5 bases). The CDR3 covers 13 residues. V lost 0 bases to trimming and J lost 6 bases, with 9 bases between them. The V gene's germline CDR1 is SGHAT and CDR2 FQNNGV. The chain's CDR3 is CASSLDPQGEQYF. CDR3 in DNA: TGTGCCAGCAGCTTAGATCCTCAGGGCGAGCAGTACTTC. The full variable domain, in which reference TRBV11-2 and TRBJ2-7 provide the parts outside the CDR3, is EAGVAQSPRYKIIEKRQSVAFWCNPISGHATLYWYQQILGQGPKLLIQFQNNGVVDDSQLPKDRFSAERLKGVDSTLKIQPAKLEDSAVYLCASSLDPQGEQYFGPGTRLTVT.

This chain links TRBV29-1 with TRBJ2-1; 10 bases map to TRBD2. The CDR3 is made up of 17 amino acids. Germline trimming cut 1 base from V and 0 bases from J; bases unmatched to any gene: 6. CDR1 and CDR2 from the germline V gene are SQVTM and ANQGSEA. The CDR3 spells CSVEGLLAGPSYNEQFF. CDR3 nucleotides: TGCAGCGTTGAAGGTTTACTAGCGGGACCCTCCTACAATGAGCAGTTCTTC.

In this sample, this clone turned up a few times. The genes are TRBV23-1 and TRBJ1-4; D call uncertain. TRBV23-1 is filed as an ORF, its function uncertain. Trimming left V 4 bases short and J 6 bases short, with 12 bases between. The CDR3 sequence is 14 residues long. The CDR3 is CASSLAGFDEKLFF. The CDR3 nucleotides are TGCGCCAGCAGTCTGGCGGGGTTCGATGAAAAACTGTTTTTT.

This chain joins TRBV5-1 and TRBJ1-1; D uncertain. The V gene lost 1 base and the J gene lost 1 base, with 8 bases spanning the gap. This CDR3 comprises 14 residues. The germline gives CDR1 SGHRS, CDR2 YFSETQ. CDR3 region: CASSLNSQNTEAFF. The CDR3 DNA reads TGCGCCAGCAGCTTGAACAGTCAGAACACTGAAGCTTTCTTT.

The table lists this clone with a few counts. The J gene is TRBJ2-7, the V gene TRBV7-9, with 10 bases matching TRBD2. The CDR3 is 14 amino acids. Germline loops: CDR1 SEHNR, CDR2 FQNEAQ (reference sequence). V trimming: 7 bases; J trimming: 2 bases; junction bases outside the gene matches: 5. The DNA for the CDR3 is TGTGCCAGCATCCGGACTAGCGGACCCTACGAGCAGTACTTC. It specifies CASIRTSGPYEQYF.

The rearrangement joins TRBV5-4 to TRBJ2-5; 8 bases match TRBD2. V lost 1 base to trimming and J lost 2 bases; unmatched junction nucleotides: 7. CDR1 and CDR2 (germline): SGHNT, YYREEE (reference sequence). This CDR3 is built from 16 residues. CDR3 DNA: TGTGCCAGCAGCTTGTTGGCTAGCGGGCCACAAGAGACCCAGTACTTC. Translated: CASSLLASGPQETQYF.

The CDR3 loop reads CASSVGARSINTEAFF. CDR3 nucleotides: TGTGCCAGCAGCGTAGGAGCGCGGTCGATAAACACTGAAGCTTTCTTT. The rearrangement links TRBV9 to TRBJ1-1; D is unclear. Trimming removed 0 bases from V and 2 bases from J, with 14 bases in between. CDR3 length: 16 amino acids. Germline CDR1 SGDLS, CDR2 YYNGEE.

This rearrangement joins TRBV7-9 to TRBJ2-7; 8 bases map to TRBD1. The V gene's germline CDR1 is SEHNR and CDR2 FQNEAQ (reference sequence). The CDR3 covers 13 residues. V shed 5 bases and J 3 bases; nucleotides not matched to a gene: 3. CDR3 nucleotides: TGTGCCAGCAGCCCCGGACAGGGCTACGAGCAGTACTTC. Translation gives CASSPGQGYEQYF.

The rearrangement uses TRBV4-1 and TRBJ2-1; D may be TRBD1 (6 bases). Trimming cost V 0 bases and J 7 bases, with 16 bases left between them. CDR1 and CDR2 (germline): MGHRA, YSYEKL. The CDR3 is 16 amino acids. The CDR3 loop reads CASSQDRTEGWNEQFF. In DNA, the CDR3 is TGCGCCAGCAGCCAAGATCGGACAGAGGGGTGGAATGAGCAGTTCTTC.

The chain is built from TRBV11-3 and TRBJ2-7, with D possibly TRBD2 on 6 matching bases. The V and J ends lost 5 bases and 6 bases respectively, with 17 bases between them. CDR1 and CDR2 (germline): SGHNT, YENEEA. This CDR3 comprises 14 residues. Here the CDR3 DNA reads TGTGCCAGCAGCCCCACGGGACTCCAATCCGAGCAGTACTTC. Translation: CASSPTGLQSEQYF.

J is TRBJ2-1 and V is TRBV11-2, with D hard to call. The CDR3 runs to 13 residues. Trimming took 1 base from V and 6 from J, leaving 7 bases between them. Per germline, CDR1 SGHAT and CDR2 FQNNGV. The chain's CDR3 is CASSLGRGNEQFF. Here the CDR3 DNA reads TGTGCCAGCAGCTTAGGTAGAGGCAATGAGCAGTTCTTC. Supplemented by reference TRBV11-2 and TRBJ2-1, the full variable domain reads EAGVAQSPRYKIIEKRQSVAFWCNPISGHATLYWYQQILGQGPKLLIQFQNNGVVDDSQLPKDRFSAERLKGVDSTLKIQPAKLEDSAVYLCASSLGRGNEQFFGPGTRLTVL.

This clone was seen only once. V is TRBV7-2 and J is TRBJ2-7, with 7 positions matching TRBD2. With 3 bases clipped from V and 2 bases from J, the junction kept 7 bases outside the gene matches. The CDR3 totals 15 residues. Germline loops: CDR1 SGHTA, CDR2 FQGNSA. DNA for the CDR3: TGTGCCAGCAGCTTTCCTGAGCGGGGAACCTACGAGCAGTACTTC. Amino acids: CASSFPERGTYEQYF.

The rearrangement links TRBV2 to TRBJ1-2; tentative D call: TRBD1 (6 bases). Germline V gene sequence: CDR1 SNHLY, CDR2 FYNNEI. V was shortened by 5 bases and J by 4 bases, with 8 bases between the two germline ends. The CDR3 is made up of 12 amino acids. The CDR3 DNA reads as TGTGCCAGCAGTCAGGACAGCTATGGCTACACCTTC. This translates into CASSQDSYGYTF.

This chain joins TRBV18 and TRBJ1-1, with 7 bases lining up with TRBD1. This CDR3 is 15 amino acids long. The germline gives CDR1 KGHSH, CDR2 LQKENI. The trim removed 6 bases at V and 1 base at J, leaving 8 bases unmatched. The CDR3 sequence: CASSLEGAKNTEAFF. The CDR3 DNA reads TGTGCCAGCTCCTTGGAGGGGGCGAAGAACACTGAAGCTTTCTTT.

V is TRBV24-1 and J is TRBJ2-1; 7 nucleotides match TRBD1. V lost 10 bases, J lost 1 base, and 3 bases stayed unmatched. Germline V gene lookup returns CDR1 KGHDR and CDR2 SFDVKD. The CDR3 spans 13 residues. This chain's CDR3 is CATQGSSYNEQFF. CDR3 DNA: TGTGCCACACAGGGGTCGTCCTACAATGAGCAGTTCTTC.

The chain links TRBV11-3 to TRBJ2-1, with TRBD1 as a possible D gene (6 bases). V lost 5 bases, J lost 9 bases, and 14 bases lay in between. CDR3 length: 13 amino acids. From germline, CDR1 is SGHNT and CDR2 YENEEA. The CDR3 reads CASSPTGLGEQFF. CDR3 DNA sequence: TGTGCCAGCAGCCCCACAGGGTTAGGTGAGCAGTTCTTC. The full variable domain, in which reference TRBV11-3 and TRBJ2-1 provide the parts outside the CDR3, is EAGVVQSPRYKIIEKKQPVAFWCNPISGHNTLYWYLQNLGQGPELLIRYENEEAVDDSQLPKDRFSAERLKGVDSTLKIQPAELGDSAVYLCASSPTGLGEQFFGPGTRLTVL.

This chain joins TRBV18 and TRBJ2-7; D gene unclear. The CDR3 runs to 12 residues. Germline CDR1 reads KGHSH; CDR2 reads LQKENI. Between the trimmed V and J ends, which lost 3 bases and 6 bases, there was a span of 9 bases. The CDR3: CASSPTSGEQYF. The CDR3 DNA follows: TGTGCCAGCTCACCCACGTCGGGCGAGCAGTACTTC. The full variable domain, in which reference TRBV18 and TRBJ2-7 provide the parts outside the CDR3, is NAGVMQNPRHLVRRRGQEARLRCSPMKGHSHVYWYRQLPEEGLKFMVYLQKENIIDESGMPKERFSAEFPKEGPSILRIQQVVRGDSAAYFCASSPTSGEQYFGPGTRLTVT.

This clone came up once. The CDR3, as DNA: TGTGCCAGCAGCCGGGATTTACTCACCGGGGAGCTGTTTTTT. This encodes CASSRDLLTGELFF. The V gene is TRBV6-5, the J gene TRBJ2-2, with D perhaps matching TRBD2 (5 bases). The V end lost 6 bases, the J end lost 4 bases, and 12 bases lay between the germline ends. CDR3 length: 14 amino acids. Germline V gives CDR1 MNHEY, CDR2 SVGAGI.